This note documents a single T cell receptor beta chain sequence. The antigen is not known. V was pared by 4 bases and J by 3 bases, with 10 bases between. This CDR3 is 12 amino acids long. Per the germline V gene, CDR1 is SQVTM and CDR2 is ANQGSEA. The data originate from a study of graft-versus-host responses after intestinal transplantation. Study background: Recipients were all induced with anti-thymocyte globulin, then given tacrolimus and steroids for approximately three years. Study outcomes and limitations: Early post-transplant HvG declines were associated with peak circulating GvH clone levels. Researchers found GvH clones in recipient marrow, and some showed up first in ileum or blood. Allografts of patients with graft-donor T cell macrochimerism showed high graft-versus-host to host-versus-graft clone ratios.

Using immunoSEQ multiplex PCR, the repertoire was profiled, and TCRdb retains in-frame clones only, with some absent. The sample holds around 96,000 clones, roughly nine tenths seen once. The chain has TRBV29-1 and TRBJ2-7; tentatively, D is TRBD2 (6 bases). The specimen comprised unstimulated CD4+ T cells sorted from spleen or lymph node cells, sampled before intestinal transplant. The TCR was taken from a human donor who received an intestinal transplant. The CDR3 loop is CSVVSRGYEQYF. DNA for the CDR3: TGCAGCGTTGTTTCGCGGGGCTACGAGCAGTACTTC.